What follows describes a single TCR beta chain. Its target is not known. The entry originates in a study of vaccination effects on CD4 cells after COVID-19. Expansion with viral peptide pools was applied to antigen-specific CD4+ T cells by the ViraFEST assay prior to sequencing. Once cultured for approximately ten days, the cells underwent separation to obtain CD4+ T cells. The vaccine given was either BNT162b2 or mRNA-1273, in two doses. It was with roughly 11 IU/ml IL-2 and around 10 ug/ml peptides that more than 1.5 million PBMC per well were cultured. Produced via immunoSEQ multiplex PCR; TCRdb's table is partial and in-frame only. Here the sample spans about 46,000 clones, 65% to 75% being singletons. Germline loops: CDR1 MNHEY, CDR2 SVGAGI. Trimming took off 2 bases at V and 3 bases at J, with 10 bases between the two ends. There are 14 residues in the CDR3.

The chain joins TRBV6-5 to TRBJ2-5; maybe TRBD1 (6 bases). The sequence was collected from a human donor who received a COVID-19 vaccine. The material sequenced was CD4+ T cells from PBMCs cultured with HCoV-OC43 spike peptides, taken after COVID-19 vaccination. Sample subset: HCoV-OC43 spike overlapping peptide pool stimulation. DNA for the CDR3: TGTGCCAGCAGTTACCGGGACACTAAAGAGACCCAGTACTTC. As protein: CASSYRDTKETQYF.